This TCR beta chain is from a study of OX40 agonist ivuxolimab in advanced cancers. For the study at large: Dose-escalation patients were diagnosed with hepatocellular carcinoma, melanoma, renal cell cancer or head and neck cancer. Study results and limitations: On average, CD8+ T cells showed a greater number of expanded clones than CD4+. In a subset of nonresponders, normalized T-cell clonal expansion was also low.

The assay was immunoSEQ multiplex PCR, and TCRdb's table has in-frame clones only and misses some. This sample yields about 21,000 clones, of which about four fifths are seen a single time; 30% to 35% belongs to the top ten. Regarding this clone: Its antigen is as yet unknown.

CDR1 SEHNR and CDR2 FQNEAQ come from the germline V gene (reference sequence). The CDR3 runs 17 residues. The V gene lost 6 bases and the J gene lost 1 base, with 20 bases spanning the gap. Blood got drawn at baseline, again on cycle 4 day 1, and then on cycle 7 day 1. The sequence was obtained from an adult with an advanced solid tumor such as melanoma, head and neck, liver or kidney cancer. The sequences come from CD4+ or CD8+ T cells sorted from blood, collected in a trial of the OX40 agonist ivuxolimab. The gene calls are TRBV7-9 and TRBJ2-3; no clear D. The CDR3: CASRPRHGEGGTDTQYF. The CDR3 bases are TGTGCCAGCAGGCCGCGACACGGAGAAGGCGGCACAGATACGCAGTATTTT.